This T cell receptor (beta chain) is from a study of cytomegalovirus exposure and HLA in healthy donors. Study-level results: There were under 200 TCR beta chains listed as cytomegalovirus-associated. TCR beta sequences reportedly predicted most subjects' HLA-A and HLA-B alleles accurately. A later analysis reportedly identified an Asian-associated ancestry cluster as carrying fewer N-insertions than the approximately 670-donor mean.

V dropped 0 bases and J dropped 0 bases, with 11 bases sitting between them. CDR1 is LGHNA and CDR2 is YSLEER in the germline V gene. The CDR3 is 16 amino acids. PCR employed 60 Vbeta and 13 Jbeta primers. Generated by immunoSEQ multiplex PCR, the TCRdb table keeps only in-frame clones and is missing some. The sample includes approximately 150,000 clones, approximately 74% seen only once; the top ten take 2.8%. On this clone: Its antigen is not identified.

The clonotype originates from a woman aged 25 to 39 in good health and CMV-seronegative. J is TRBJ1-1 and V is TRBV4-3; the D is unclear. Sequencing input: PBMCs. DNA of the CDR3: TGCGCCAGCAGCCAAGATATACCGGGAATGAACACTGAAGCTTTCTTT. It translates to CASSQDIPGMNTEAFF.